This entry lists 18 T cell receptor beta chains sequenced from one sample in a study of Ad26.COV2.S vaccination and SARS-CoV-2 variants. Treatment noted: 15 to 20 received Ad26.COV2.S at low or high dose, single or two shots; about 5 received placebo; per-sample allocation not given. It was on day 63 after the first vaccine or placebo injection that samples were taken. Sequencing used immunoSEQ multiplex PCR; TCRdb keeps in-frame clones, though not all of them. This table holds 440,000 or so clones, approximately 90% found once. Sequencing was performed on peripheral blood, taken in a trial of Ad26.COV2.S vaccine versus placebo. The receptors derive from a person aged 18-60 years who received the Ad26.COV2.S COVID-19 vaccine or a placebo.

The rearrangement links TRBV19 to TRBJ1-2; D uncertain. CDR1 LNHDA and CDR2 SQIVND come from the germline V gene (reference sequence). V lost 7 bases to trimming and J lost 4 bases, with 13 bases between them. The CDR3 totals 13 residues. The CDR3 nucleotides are TGTGCCAGTATTGAGGTGGGCGGCTATGGCTACACCTTC. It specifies CASIEVGGYGYTF.

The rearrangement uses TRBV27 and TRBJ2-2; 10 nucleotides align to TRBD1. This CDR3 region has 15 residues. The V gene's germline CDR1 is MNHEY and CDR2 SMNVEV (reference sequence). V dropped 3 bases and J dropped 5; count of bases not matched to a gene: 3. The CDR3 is CASSFGTGVTGELFF. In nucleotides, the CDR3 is TGTGCCAGCAGTTTTGGGACAGGGGTGACCGGGGAGCTGTTTTTT.

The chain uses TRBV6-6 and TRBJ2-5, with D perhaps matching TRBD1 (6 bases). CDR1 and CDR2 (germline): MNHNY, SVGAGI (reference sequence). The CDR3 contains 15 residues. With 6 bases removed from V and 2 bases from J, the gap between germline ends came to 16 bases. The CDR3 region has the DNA TGTGCCAGCAGGCCGCGACAGGACCTTCAAGAGACCCAGTACTTC. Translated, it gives CASRPRQDLQETQYF.

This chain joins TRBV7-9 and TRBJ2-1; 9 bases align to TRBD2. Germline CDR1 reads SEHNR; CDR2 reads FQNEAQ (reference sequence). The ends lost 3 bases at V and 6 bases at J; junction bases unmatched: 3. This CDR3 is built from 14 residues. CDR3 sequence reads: CASSLGLASNEQFF. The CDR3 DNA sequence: TGTGCCAGCAGCTTGGGACTAGCTTCCAATGAGCAGTTCTTC.

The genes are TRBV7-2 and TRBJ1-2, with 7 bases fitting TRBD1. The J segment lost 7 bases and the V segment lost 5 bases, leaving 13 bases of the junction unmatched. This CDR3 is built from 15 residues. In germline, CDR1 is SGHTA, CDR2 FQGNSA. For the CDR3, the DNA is TGTGCCAGCAGCCAATCAGGGGGGGCGCGCACTGGCTACACCTTC. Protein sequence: CASSQSGGARTGYTF.

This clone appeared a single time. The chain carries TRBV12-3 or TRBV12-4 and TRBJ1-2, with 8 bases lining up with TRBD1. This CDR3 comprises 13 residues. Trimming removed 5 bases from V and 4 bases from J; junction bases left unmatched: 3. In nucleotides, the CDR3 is TGTGCCAGCAGTAGGGGACAGGTCTATGGCTACACCTTC. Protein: CASSRGQVYGYTF.

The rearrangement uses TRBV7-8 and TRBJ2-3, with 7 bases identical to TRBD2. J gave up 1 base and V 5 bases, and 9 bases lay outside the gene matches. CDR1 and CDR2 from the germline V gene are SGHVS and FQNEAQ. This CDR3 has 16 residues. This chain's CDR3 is CASSPGWSGGTDTQYF. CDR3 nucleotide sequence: TGTGCCAGCAGCCCCGGGTGGAGCGGGGGCACAGATACGCAGTATTTT.

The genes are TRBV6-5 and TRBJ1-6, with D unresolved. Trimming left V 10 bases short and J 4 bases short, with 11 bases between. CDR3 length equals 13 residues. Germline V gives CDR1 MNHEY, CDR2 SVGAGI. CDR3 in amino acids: CATQRPYNSPLHF. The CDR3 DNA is TGTGCCACCCAGCGCCCATATAATTCACCCCTCCACTTT.

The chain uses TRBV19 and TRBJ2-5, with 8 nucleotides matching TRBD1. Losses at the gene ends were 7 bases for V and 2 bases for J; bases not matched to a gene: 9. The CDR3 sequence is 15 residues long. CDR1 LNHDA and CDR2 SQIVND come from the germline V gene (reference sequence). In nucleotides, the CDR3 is TGTGCCAGTACCGCGGGCGGGACAGGACAAGAGACCCAGTACTTC. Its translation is CASTAGGTGQETQYF.

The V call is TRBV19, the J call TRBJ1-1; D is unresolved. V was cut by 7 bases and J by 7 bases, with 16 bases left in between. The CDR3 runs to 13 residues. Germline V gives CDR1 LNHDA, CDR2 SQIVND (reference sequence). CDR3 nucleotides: TGTGCCAGTAAGAGTTGGGGTCGCTATGAAGCTTTCTTT. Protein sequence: CASKSWGRYEAFF.

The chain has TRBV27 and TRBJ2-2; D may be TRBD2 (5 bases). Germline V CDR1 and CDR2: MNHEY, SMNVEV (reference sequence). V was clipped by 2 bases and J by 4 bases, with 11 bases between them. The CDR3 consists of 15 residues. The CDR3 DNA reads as TGTGCCAGCAGTTTACCGGGAAAAGGCACCGGGGAGCTGTTTTTT. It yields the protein CASSLPGKGTGELFF.

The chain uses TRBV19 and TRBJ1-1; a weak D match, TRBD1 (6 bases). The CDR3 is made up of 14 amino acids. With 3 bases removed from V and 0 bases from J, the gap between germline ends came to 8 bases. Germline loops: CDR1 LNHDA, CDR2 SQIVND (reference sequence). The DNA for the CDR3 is TGTGCCAGTAGTATCTGGACAGTGAACACTGAAGCTTTCTTT. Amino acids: CASSIWTVNTEAFF. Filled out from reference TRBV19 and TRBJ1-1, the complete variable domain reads DGGITQSPKYLFRKEGQNVTLSCEQNLNHDAMYWYRQDPGQGLRLIYYSQIVNDFQKGDIAEGYSVSREKKESFPLTVTSAQKNPTAFYLCASSIWTVNTEAFFGQGTRLTVV.

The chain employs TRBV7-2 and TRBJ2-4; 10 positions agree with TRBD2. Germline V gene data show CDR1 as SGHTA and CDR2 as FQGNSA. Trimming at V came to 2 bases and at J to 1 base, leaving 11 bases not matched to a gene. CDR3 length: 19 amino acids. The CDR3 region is CASSLHSGGRAAAKNIQYF. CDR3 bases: TGTGCCAGCAGCTTACATAGCGGGGGGCGGGCGGCGGCCAAAAACATTCAGTACTTC.

CDR3 coding DNA: TGCAGTGCTAGTCGGGACTCAGTGGCAGATACGCAGTATTTT. Protein product: CSASRDSVADTQYF. This chain links TRBV20-1 with TRBJ2-3, with D maybe TRBD2 (6 bases). This CDR3 is built from 14 residues. The germline V gene encodes CDR1 DFQATT and CDR2 SNEGSKA (reference sequence). Trimming pared 3 bases from V and 4 bases from J, leaving 14 bases between.

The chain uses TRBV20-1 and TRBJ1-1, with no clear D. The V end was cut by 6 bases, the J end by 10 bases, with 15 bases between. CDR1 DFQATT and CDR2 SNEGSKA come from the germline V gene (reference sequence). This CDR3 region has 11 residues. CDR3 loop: CSAEGPGRAFF. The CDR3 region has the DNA TGCAGTGCCGAAGGCCCAGGTAGAGCTTTCTTT.

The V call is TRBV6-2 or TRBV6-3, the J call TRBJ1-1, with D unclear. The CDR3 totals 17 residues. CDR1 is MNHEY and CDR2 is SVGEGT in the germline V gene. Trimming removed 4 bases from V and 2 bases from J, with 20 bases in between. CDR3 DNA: TGTGCCAGCAGTTCCCAGCTAGGGCGTATTGGAAACACTGAAGCTTTCTTT. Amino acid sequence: CASSSQLGRIGNTEAFF.

The CDR3 bases are TGTGCCAGCAGCTTAGTTGATTCGTACGAGCAGTACTTC. Translating gives CASSLVDSYEQYF. V and J are TRBV7-2 and TRBJ2-7; D not resolved. Germline V gene data show CDR1 as SGHTA and CDR2 as FQGNSA. V shed 1 base and J shed 4 bases, with 8 bases lying between them. This CDR3 is built from 13 residues.

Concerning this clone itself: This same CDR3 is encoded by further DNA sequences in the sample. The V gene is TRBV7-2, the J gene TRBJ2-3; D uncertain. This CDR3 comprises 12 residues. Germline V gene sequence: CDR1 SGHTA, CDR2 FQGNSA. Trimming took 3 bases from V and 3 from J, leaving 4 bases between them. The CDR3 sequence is CASSFFTDTQYF. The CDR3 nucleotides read TGTGCCAGCAGCTTCTTTACAGATACGCAGTATTTT.